The present TCR beta chain was sequenced within a study of cytomegalovirus exposure and HLA in healthy donors. Study as a whole: A subsequent analysis stated that the 120 or so validation repertoires were run on the same platform as the approximately 660 first-cohort repertoires. General study points: The study flagged roughly 160 TCR beta chains as cytomegalovirus-associated. Using the classifier, cytomegalovirus status was reportedly diagnosed with high specificity and sensitivity.

This CDR3 is 16 amino acids long. In germline, CDR1 is LNHNV, CDR2 YYDKDF (reference sequence). The method was immunoSEQ multiplex PCR; TCRdb's version includes in-frame clones alone and lacks a portion of them. The sample lists some 290,000 clones, 88% occurring once. While the first cohort had 600 to 750 subjects, the donors belonged to the separate validation cohort of 100 to 150 subjects. Regarding this clone: Its antigen remains unidentified. A read error may produce the germline difference seen at one junction end.

The sequenced material came from PBMCs. The sequence was obtained from a young man in good health and CMV-seronegative. This chain joins TRBV15 and TRBJ1-1, with D possibly matching TRBD1 (5 bases). Here the CDR3 reads CATSSKRGVGNAEAFF. The DNA of the CDR3 is TGTGCCACCAGCTCCAAACGGGGGGTAGGGAACGCTGAAGCTTTCTTT.